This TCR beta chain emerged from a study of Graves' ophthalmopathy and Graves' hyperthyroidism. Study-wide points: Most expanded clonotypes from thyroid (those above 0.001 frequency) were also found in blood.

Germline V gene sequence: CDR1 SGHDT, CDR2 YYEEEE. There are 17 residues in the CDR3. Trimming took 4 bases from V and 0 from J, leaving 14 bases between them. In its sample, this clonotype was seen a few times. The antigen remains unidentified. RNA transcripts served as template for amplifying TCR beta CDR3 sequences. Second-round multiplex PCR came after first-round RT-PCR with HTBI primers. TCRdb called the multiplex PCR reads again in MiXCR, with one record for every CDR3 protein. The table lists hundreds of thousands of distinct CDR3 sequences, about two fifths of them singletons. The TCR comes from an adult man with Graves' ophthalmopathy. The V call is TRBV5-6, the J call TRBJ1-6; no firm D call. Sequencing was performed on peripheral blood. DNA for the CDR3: TGTGCCAGCAGCCAAGGACTGAAAAGCTCCTATAATTCACCCCTCCACTTT. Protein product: CASSQGLKSSYNSPLHF.